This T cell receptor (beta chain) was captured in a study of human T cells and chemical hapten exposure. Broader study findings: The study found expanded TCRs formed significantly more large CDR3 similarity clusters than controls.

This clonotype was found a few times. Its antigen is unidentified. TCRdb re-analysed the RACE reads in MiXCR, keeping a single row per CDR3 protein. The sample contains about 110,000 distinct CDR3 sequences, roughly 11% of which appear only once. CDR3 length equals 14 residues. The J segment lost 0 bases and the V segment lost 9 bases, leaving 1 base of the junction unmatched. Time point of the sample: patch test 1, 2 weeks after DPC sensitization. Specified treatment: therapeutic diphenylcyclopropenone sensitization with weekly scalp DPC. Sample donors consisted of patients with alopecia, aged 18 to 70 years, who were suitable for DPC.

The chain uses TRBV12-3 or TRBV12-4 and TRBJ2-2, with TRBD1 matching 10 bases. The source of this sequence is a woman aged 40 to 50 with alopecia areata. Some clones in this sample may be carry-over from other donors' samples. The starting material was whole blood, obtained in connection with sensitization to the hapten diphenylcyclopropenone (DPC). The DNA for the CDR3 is TGTGCCAGTGGGACAGGGGCGAACACCGGGGAGCTGTTTTTT. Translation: CASGTGANTGELFF.